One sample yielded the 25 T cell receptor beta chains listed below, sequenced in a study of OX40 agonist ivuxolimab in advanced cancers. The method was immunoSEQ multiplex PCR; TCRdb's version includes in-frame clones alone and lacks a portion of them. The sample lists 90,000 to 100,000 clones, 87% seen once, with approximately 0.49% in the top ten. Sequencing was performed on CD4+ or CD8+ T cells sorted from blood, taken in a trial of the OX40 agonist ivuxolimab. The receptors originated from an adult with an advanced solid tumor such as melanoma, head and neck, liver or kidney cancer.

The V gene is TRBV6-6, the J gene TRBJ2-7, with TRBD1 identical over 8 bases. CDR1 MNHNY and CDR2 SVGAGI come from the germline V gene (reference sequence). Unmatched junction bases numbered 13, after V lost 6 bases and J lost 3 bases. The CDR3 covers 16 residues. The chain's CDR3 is CASSRQGPNLSYEQYF. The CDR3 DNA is TGTGCCAGCAGCCGACAGGGGCCCAACCTTAGCTACGAGCAGTACTTC.

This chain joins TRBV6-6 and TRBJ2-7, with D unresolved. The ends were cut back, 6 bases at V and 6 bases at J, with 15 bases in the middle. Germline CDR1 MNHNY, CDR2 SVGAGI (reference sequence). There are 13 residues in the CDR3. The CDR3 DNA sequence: TGTGCCAGCAGCAGAACTCTCCTGGGCGAGCAGTACTTC. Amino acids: CASSRTLLGEQYF.

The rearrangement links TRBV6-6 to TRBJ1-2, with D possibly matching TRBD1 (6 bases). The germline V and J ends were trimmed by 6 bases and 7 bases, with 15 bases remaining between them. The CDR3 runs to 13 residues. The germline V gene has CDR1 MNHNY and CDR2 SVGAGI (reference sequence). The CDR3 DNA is TGTGCCAGCAGGCTTAACAGGGACGTTGGCTACACCTTC. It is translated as CASRLNRDVGYTF.

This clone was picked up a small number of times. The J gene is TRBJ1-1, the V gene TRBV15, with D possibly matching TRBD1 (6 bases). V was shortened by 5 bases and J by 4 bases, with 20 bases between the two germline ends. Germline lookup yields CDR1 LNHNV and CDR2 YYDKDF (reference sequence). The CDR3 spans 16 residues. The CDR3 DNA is TGTGCCACCAGCCCCCAAATGGGGGGCCTTTTCACTGAAGCTTTCTTT. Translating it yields CATSPQMGGLFTEAFF.

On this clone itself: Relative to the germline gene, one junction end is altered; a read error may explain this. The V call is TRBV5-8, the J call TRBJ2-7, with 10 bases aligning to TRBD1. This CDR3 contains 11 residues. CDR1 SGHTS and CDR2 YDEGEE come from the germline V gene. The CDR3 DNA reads TGTGCCAGCAGCTTGGAGACAGGGGGCGGCTTC. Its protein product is CASSLETGGGF.

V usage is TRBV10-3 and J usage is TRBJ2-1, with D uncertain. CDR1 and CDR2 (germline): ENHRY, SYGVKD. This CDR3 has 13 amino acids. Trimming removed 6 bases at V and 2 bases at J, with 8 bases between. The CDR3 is CAISETPYNEQFF. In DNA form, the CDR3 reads TGTGCCATCAGCGAAACGCCCTACAATGAGCAGTTCTTC.

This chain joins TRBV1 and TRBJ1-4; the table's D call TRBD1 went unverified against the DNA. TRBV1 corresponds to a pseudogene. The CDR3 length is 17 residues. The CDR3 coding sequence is TGCACGAACACCCAGACCATATGGGACAGGTCTAATGAAAAACTGTTTTTT. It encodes CTNTQTIWDRSNEKLFF.

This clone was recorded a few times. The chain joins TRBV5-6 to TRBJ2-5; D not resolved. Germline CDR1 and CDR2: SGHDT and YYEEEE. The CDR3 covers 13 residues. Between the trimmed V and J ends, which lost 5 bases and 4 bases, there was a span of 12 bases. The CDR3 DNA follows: TGTGCCAGCAGATTATGGGTCAGAGAGACCCAGTACTTC. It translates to CASRLWVRETQYF.

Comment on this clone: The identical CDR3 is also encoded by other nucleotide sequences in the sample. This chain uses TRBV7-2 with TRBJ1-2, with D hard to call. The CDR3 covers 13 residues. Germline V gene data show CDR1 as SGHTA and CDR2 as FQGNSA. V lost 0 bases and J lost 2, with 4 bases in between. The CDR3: CASSLAGNYGYTF. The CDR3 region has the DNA TGTGCCAGCAGCTTAGCAGGGAACTATGGCTACACCTTC.

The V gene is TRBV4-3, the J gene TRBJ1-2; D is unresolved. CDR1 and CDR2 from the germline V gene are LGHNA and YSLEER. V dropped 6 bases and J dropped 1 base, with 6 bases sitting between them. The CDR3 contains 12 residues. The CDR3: CASSGYNYGYTF. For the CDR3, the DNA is TGCGCCAGCAGTGGTTATAACTATGGCTACACCTTC.

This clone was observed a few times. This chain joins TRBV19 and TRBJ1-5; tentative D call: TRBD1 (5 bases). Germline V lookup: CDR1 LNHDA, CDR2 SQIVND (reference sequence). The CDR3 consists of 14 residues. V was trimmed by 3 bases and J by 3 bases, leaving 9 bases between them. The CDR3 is CASSIRRVNQPQHF. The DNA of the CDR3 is TGTGCCAGTAGTATCCGCAGGGTCAATCAGCCCCAGCATTTT. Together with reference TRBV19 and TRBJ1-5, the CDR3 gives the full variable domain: DGGITQSPKYLFRKEGQNVTLSCEQNLNHDAMYWYRQDPGQGLRLIYYSQIVNDFQKGDIAEGYSVSREKKESFPLTVTSAQKNPTAFYLCASSIRRVNQPQHFGDGTRLSIL.

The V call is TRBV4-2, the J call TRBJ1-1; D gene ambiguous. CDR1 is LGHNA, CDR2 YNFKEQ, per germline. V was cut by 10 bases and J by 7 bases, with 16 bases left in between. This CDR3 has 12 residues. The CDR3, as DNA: TGTGCCACCGGTGACCGACGCTTTGAAGCTTTCTTT. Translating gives CATGDRRFEAFF.

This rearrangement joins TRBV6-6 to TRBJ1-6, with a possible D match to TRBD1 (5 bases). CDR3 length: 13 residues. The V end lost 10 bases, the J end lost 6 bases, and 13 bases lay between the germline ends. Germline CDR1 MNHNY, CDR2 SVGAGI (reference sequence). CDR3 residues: CATAGRLNSPLHF. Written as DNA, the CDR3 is TGTGCCACCGCGGGACGGCTTAATTCACCCCTCCACTTT.

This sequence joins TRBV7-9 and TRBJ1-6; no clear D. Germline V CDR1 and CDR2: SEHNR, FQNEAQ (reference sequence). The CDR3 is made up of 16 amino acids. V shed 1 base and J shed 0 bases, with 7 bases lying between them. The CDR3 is CASSLEGSSYNSPLHF. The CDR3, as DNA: TGTGCCAGCAGCTTAGAGGGAAGCTCCTATAATTCACCCCTCCACTTT.

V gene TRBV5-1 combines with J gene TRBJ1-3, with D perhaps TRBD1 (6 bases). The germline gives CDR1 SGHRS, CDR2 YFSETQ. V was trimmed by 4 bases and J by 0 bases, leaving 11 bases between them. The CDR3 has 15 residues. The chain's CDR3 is CASSAGQSSGNTIYF. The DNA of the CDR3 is TGCGCCAGCAGCGCTGGACAGAGCTCTGGAAACACCATATATTTT.

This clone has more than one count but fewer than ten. CDR3 nucleotides: TGCGCCAGCCGCAGGACATCTAGCACCGGGGAGCTGTTTTTT. It yields the protein CASRRTSSTGELFF. The V call is TRBV5-1, the J call TRBJ2-2; D is perhaps TRBD1 (5 bases). There are 14 residues in the CDR3. CDR1 and CDR2 from the germline V gene are SGHRS and YFSETQ. V lost 7 bases to trimming and J lost 4 bases, with 14 bases between them.

The CDR3 loop reads CAIAGLQGDEQFF. Written as DNA, the CDR3 is TGTGCCATCGCAGGGTTACAGGGCGATGAGCAGTTCTTC. The chain employs TRBV10-3 and TRBJ2-1; TRBD1 is a possible D gene (6 bases). This CDR3 comprises 13 residues. Germline V gives CDR1 ENHRY, CDR2 SYGVKD. The ends were cut back, 8 bases at V and 8 bases at J, with 16 bases in the middle.

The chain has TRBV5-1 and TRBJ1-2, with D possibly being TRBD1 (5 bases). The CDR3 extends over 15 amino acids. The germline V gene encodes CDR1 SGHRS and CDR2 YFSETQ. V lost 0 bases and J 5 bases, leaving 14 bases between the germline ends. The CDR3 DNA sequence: TGCGCCAGCAGCTTGGAGGGCAGGGAGGGTTATGGCTACACCTTC. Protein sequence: CASSLEGREGYGYTF.

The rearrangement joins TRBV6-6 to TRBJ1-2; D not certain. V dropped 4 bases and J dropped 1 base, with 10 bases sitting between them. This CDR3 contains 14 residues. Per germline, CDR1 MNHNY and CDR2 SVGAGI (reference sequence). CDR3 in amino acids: CASSSPHGNYGYTF. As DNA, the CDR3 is TGTGCCAGCAGTTCCCCCCACGGTAACTATGGCTACACCTTC.

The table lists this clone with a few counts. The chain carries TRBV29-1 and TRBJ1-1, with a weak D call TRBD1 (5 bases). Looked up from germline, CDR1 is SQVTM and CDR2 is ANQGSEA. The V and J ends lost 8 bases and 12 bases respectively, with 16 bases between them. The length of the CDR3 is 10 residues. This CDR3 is CSSGQGGTFF. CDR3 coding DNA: TGCAGCTCCGGGCAGGGCGGAACTTTCTTT.

The CDR3 coding sequence is TGCGCCAGCAGCTTGCCGATCGGACTAGCGGCAGATACGCAGTATTTT. It translates to CASSLPIGLAADTQYF. The chain uses TRBV5-1 and TRBJ2-3; TRBD2 agrees at 10 bases. CDR1 and CDR2 (germline): SGHRS, YFSETQ. V gave up 1 base and J gave up 4 bases; unmatched junction bases: 6. This CDR3 comprises 16 residues.

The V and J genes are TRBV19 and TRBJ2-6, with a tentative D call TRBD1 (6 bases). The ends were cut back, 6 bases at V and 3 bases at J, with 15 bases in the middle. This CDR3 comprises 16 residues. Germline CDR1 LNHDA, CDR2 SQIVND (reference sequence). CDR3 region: CASRAGVGRGANVLTF. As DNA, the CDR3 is TGTGCCAGTAGAGCAGGGGTAGGGCGTGGGGCCAACGTCCTGACTTTC. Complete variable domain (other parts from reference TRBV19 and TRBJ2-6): DGGITQSPKYLFRKEGQNVTLSCEQNLNHDAMYWYRQDPGQGLRLIYYSQIVNDFQKGDIAEGYSVSREKKESFPLTVTSAQKNPTAFYLCASRAGVGRGANVLTFGAGSRLTVL.

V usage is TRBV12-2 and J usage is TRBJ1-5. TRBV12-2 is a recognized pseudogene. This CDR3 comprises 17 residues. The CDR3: CASLTLAGGDGNQPQHF. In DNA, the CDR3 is TGTGCAAGTCTCACCCTGGCCGGGGGAGATGGCAATCAGCCCCAGCATTTT.

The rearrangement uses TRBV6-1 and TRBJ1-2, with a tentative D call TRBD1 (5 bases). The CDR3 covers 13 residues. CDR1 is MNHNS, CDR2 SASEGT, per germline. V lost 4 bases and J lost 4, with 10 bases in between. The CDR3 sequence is CASSGGGFYGYTF. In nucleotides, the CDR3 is TGTGCCAGCAGTGGGGGCGGGTTCTATGGCTACACCTTC.

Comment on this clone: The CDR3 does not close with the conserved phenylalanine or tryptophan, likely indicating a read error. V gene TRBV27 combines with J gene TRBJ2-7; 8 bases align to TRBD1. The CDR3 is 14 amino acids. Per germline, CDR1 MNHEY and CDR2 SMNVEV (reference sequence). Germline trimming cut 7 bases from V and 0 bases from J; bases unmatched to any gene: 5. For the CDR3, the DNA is TGTGCCAGCACCCGGACAGGGCACTCCTACGAGCAGTACCTC. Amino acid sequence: CASTRTGHSYEQYL.